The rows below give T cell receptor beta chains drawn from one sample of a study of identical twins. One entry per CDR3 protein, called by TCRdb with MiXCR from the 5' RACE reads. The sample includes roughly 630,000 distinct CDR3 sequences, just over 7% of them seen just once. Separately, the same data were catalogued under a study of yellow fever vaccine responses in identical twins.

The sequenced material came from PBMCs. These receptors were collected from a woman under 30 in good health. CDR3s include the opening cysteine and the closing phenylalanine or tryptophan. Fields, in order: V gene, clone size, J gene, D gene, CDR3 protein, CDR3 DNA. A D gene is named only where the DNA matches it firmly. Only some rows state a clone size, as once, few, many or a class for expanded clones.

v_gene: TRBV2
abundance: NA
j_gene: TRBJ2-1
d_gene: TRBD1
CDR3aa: CASSEPRDRGSPYNEQFF
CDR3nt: TGTGCCAGCAGTGAACCCCGGGACAGGGGTTCTCCTTACAATGAGCAGTTCTTC

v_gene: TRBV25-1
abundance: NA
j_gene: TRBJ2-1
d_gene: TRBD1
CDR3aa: CASSDAGQGDYNEQFF
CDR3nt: TGTGCCAGCAGTGACGCGGGACAGGGGGATTACAATGAGCAGTTCTTC

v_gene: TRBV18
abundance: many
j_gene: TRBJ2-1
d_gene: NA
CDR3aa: CASSPDRNEQFF
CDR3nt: TGTGCCAGCTCACCGGACAGAAATGAGCAGTTCTTC

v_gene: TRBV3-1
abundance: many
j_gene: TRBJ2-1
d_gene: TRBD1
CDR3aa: CASSLEDRVSNEQFF
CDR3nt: TGTGCCAGCAGCCTAGAGGACAGGGTTTCGAATGAGCAGTTCTTC

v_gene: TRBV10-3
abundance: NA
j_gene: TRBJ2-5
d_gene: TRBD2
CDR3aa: CAISAIAGGQETQYF
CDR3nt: TGTGCCATCAGTGCGATTGCGGGGGGGCAAGAGACCCAGTACTTC

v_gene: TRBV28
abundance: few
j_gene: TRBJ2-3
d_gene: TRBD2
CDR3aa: CASSTRTSGVLDTQYF
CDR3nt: TGTGCCAGCAGTACAAGGACTAGCGGGGTGCTAGATACGCAGTATTTT

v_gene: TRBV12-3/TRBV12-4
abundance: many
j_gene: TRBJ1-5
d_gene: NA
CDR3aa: CASSGPGANQPQHF
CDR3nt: TGTGCCAGCAGCGGACCTGGGGCTAATCAGCCCCAGCATTTT

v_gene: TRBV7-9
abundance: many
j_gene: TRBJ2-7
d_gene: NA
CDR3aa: CASSLVGTIYEQYF
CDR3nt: TGTGCCAGCAGCTTAGTAGGGACAATCTACGAGCAGTACTTC

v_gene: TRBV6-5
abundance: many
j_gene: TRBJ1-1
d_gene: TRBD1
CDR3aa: CASKVTGEWMNTEAFF
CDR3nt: TGTGCCAGCAAAGTTACAGGGGAATGGATGAACACTGAAGCTTTCTTT

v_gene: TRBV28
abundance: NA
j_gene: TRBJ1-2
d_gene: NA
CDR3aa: CASGAYGYTF
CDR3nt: TGTGCCAGCGGGGCCTATGGCTACACCTTC

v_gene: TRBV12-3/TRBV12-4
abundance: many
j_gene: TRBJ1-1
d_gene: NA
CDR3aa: CASVITGVNTEAFF
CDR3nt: TGTGCCAGCGTCATTACTGGGGTGAACACTGAAGCTTTCTTT

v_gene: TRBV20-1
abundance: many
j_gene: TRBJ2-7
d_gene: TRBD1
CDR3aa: CSARDLGTGDSYEQYF
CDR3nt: TGCAGTGCTAGAGATTTGGGGACAGGGGACTCCTACGAGCAGTACTTC

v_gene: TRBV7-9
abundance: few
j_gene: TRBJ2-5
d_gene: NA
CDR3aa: CASSPPGLGTKETQYF
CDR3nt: TGTGCCAGCAGCCCACCAGGTTTGGGCACCAAAGAGACCCAGTACTTC

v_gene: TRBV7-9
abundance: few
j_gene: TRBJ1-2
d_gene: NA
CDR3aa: CASSLAGESVYDGGYTF
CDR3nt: TGTGCCAGCAGCTTAGCGGGGGAATCAGTTTACGACGGTGGCTACACCTTC

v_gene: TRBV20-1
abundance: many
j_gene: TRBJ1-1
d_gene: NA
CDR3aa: CSARGSPIAEAFF
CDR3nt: TGCAGTGCTAGAGGTTCTCCGATCGCTGAAGCTTTCTTT

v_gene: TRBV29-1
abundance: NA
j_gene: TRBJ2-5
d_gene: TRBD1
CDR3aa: CSVDLAWDRGETQYF
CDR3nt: TGCAGCGTTGACCTGGCCTGGGACAGGGGAGAGACCCAGTACTTC

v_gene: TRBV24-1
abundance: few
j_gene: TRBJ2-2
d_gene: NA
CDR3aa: CATRPDHSTGELFF
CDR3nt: TGTGCCACCAGACCCGACCATAGCACCGGGGAGCTGTTTTTT

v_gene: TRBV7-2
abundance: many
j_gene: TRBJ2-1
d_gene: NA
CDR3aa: CASSLYRDFTYNEQFF
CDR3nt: TGTGCCAGCTCTCTCTACCGGGACTTCACCTACAATGAGCAGTTCTTC

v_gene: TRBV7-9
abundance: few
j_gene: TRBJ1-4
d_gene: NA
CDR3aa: CASRHDQTVSEKLFF
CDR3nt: TGTGCCAGCAGGCATGACCAGACAGTTTCTGAAAAACTGTTTTTT

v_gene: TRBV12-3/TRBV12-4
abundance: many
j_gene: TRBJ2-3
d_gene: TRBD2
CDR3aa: CASSFGSGSTDTQYF
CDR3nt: TGTGCCAGCAGTTTCGGTAGCGGGAGCACAGATACGCAGTATTTT

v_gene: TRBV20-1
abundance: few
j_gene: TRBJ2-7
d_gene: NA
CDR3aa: CSARVGGRNSYEQYF
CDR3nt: TGCAGTGCTAGAGTAGGTGGCAGAAACTCCTACGAGCAGTACTTC

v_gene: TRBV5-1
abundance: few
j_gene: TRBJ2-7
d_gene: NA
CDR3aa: CASSLVAGFSYEQYF
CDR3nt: TGCGCCAGCAGCTTGGTGGCAGGGTTCTCCTACGAGCAGTACTTC